The rows below give T cell receptor beta chains drawn from one sample of a study of cytomegalovirus exposure and HLA in healthy donors. Data came from immunoSEQ multiplex PCR; TCRdb stores just in-frame clones and leaves some out. The sample lists roughly 140,000 clones; roughly 76% were seen once. Sequenced input: PBMCs. Source of these receptors: a man between 18 and 29 years old in good health and CMV-seronegative. The CDR3 runs from the conserved cysteine through the conserved F or W. A D gene is named only where the DNA matches it firmly. Clone sizes are given selectively: once, few, many, or a class where the clone is expanded.

V gene,clone size,J gene,D gene,CDR3 protein,CDR3 DNA
TRBV4-1,-,TRBJ2-3,-,CASSPQEGYTQYF,TGCGCCAGCAGCCCCCAAGAGGGATATACGCAGTATTTT
TRBV2,few,TRBJ1-5,-,CASSELQLNQPQHF,TGTGCCAGCAGTGAGTTACAGCTCAATCAGCCCCAGCATTTT
TRBV6-5,-,TRBJ1-4,-,CASRRGAGINEKLFF,TGTGCCAGCCGACGAGGAGCAGGGATTAATGAAAAACTGTTTTTT
TRBV27,-,TRBJ2-7,-,CASSLSPRLAYEQYF,TGTGCCAGCAGTTTATCGCCCCGACTAGCCTACGAGCAGTACTTC
TRBV4-1,-,TRBJ2-7,-,CASSQEFTGDFYEQYF,TGCGCCAGCAGCCAAGAGTTCACAGGGGACTTCTACGAGCAGTACTTC
TRBV5-1,-,TRBJ2-3,TRBD2,CASSLGLAGGYNTDTQYF,TGCGCCAGCAGCTTGGGACTAGCGGGGGGCTATAACACAGATACGCAGTATTTT
TRBV5-1,-,TRBJ2-7,-,CARQEYYEQYF,TGCGCGAGACAGGAGTACTACGAGCAGTACTTC
TRBV2,-,TRBJ2-5,-,CASSVYEETQYF,TGTGCCAGCAGTGTCTACGAGGAGACCCAGTACTTC
TRBV5-1,-,TRBJ2-7,-,CASSWVGGNSYEQYF,TGCGCCAGCAGCTGGGTAGGGGGAAACTCCTACGAGCAGTACTTC
TRBV5-1,few,TRBJ2-1,TRBD2,CASSTQREVYNEQFF,TGCGCCAGCAGCACTCAGCGGGAGGTATACAATGAGCAGTTCTTC
TRBV6-1,-,TRBJ2-1,TRBD2,CASSVSRGVYNEQFF,TGTGCCAGCAGTGTCTCGCGGGGGGTCTACAATGAGCAGTTCTTC
TRBV10-3,-,TRBJ2-7,-,CAITGQGEQYF,TGTGCCATCACTGGACAAGGCGAGCAGTACTTC
TRBV9,-,TRBJ2-1,-,CASSGKRTEARSYNEQFF,TGTGCCAGCAGCGGGAAGCGAACGGAAGCTCGCTCCTACAATGAGCAGTTCTTC
TRBV5-1,-,TRBJ2-1,TRBD2,CASSLYRDYGNEQFF,TGCGCCAGCAGCTTGTACCGGGACTACGGGAATGAGCAGTTCTTC
TRBV29-1,few,TRBJ2-2,TRBD2,CSVERLAGVWTGELFF,TGCAGCGTTGAAAGGCTAGCGGGAGTTTGGACCGGGGAGCTGTTTTTT
TRBV13,-,TRBJ2-7,-,CAGSLASWQGGYEQYF,TGTGCCGGCAGCTTAGCTTCTTGGCAGGGCGGCTACGAGCAGTACTTC
TRBV7-9,many,TRBJ1-6,-,CASSPTPMESSYNSPLHF,TGTGCCAGCAGCCCCACCCCTATGGAGTCCTCCTATAATTCACCCCTCCACTTT
TRBV19,-,TRBJ2-7,TRBD2,CASSIVASGDEQYF,TGTGCCAGTAGTATAGTTGCAAGCGGGGACGAGCAGTACTTC
TRBV29-1,-,TRBJ2-7,TRBD1,CSVEGQGAYEQYF,TGCAGCGTCGAAGGACAGGGGGCGTACGAGCAGTACTTC
TRBV7-6,few,TRBJ2-2,-,CASSLLQATKGPGELFF,TGTGCCAGCAGCTTGCTACAGGCCACCAAGGGTCCCGGGGAGCTGTTTTTT
TRBV27,-,TRBJ2-2,-,CASSLVRDTGELFF,TGTGCCAGCAGTTTGGTCAGGGACACCGGGGAGCTGTTTTTT
TRBV19,-,TRBJ1-2,-,CASSTGRGGGYTF,TGTGCCAGTAGCACCGGGAGAGGAGGTGGCTACACCTTC
TRBV7-8,-,TRBJ2-7,-,CASSQARQVTYEQYF,TGTGCCAGCAGCCAAGCTAGACAGGTTACCTACGAGCAGTACTTC
TRBV7-2,-,TRBJ2-1,TRBD2,CASSPSASGNNEQFF,TGTGCCAGCAGCCCTTCCGCGAGCGGGAACAATGAGCAGTTCTTC
TRBV19,-,TRBJ1-1,-,CASRQGSEAFF,TGTGCCAGTAGACAGGGCTCTGAAGCTTTCTTT
TRBV19,-,TRBJ1-1,-,CASSIRRDYANTEAFF,TGTGCCAGTAGTATAAGGAGGGATTATGCGAACACTGAAGCTTTCTTT
TRBV30,-,TRBJ2-7,-,CAWTGRSSYEQYF,TGTGCCTGGACAGGGCGAAGCTCCTACGAGCAGTACTTC